Sequencing of this T cell receptor beta chain was carried out in a study of blood T cell repertoires in COVID-19. Study at large: The United States, Italy and Spain provided the acute and convalescent COVID-19 samples. T cells, B-cell-depleted T cells, or PBMCs provided the cDNA or gDNA that served as material.

The authors' processing: Amplification with reference gene primers provided the estimates of nucleated cell counts. Repertoires were generated with immunoSEQ multiplex PCR, while TCRdb's copy carries only in-frame clones and drops some. D and trimming come from the DNA, and the V and J calls and clone size come from that table. The repertoire holds 140,000 or so clones, with about 80% as singletons. CDR1 MRHNA and CDR2 SNTAGT come from the germline V gene. V was cut by 0 bases and J by 4 bases, with 9 bases left in between. This CDR3 region has 14 residues. Cohort 3 recovery required two negative PCRs, clearance, or symptom resolution.

This chain links TRBV6-4 with TRBJ1-2; no clear D. Sequencing was carried out using PBMCs or T cells enriched from blood (not recorded which). This TCR derives from a man in his fifties or sixties who had recovered from COVID-19. The CDR3 sequence: CASSDSRESYGYTF. The CDR3 DNA reads as TGTGCCAGCAGTGACTCCCGGGAATCCTATGGCTACACCTTC.